This T cell receptor beta chain was captured in a study of cytomegalovirus exposure and HLA in healthy donors. The CDR3 totals 11 residues. Germline V lookup: CDR1 DFQATT, CDR2 SNEGSKA (reference sequence). The germline V and J ends were trimmed by 7 bases and 5 bases, with 11 bases remaining between them. PCR primers comprised 60 Vbeta and 13 Jbeta primers. Profiling relied on immunoSEQ multiplex PCR, and the TCRdb table lists in-frame clones only, not all of them. Among some 110,000 clones, approximately 80% were seen once, and the ten largest hold more than 10%. Sequenced: PBMCs. The sequence came from a woman between 40 and 50 years old in good health and CMV-seropositive. The chain recombines TRBV20-1 with TRBJ1-1; D is unclear. The CDR3 loop is CSVSRVTEAFF. In DNA, the CDR3 is TGCAGTGTCAGTCGGGTAACTGAAGCTTTCTTT.